This T cell receptor beta chain originates from a study of a mutant IDH1 vaccine in newly diagnosed glioma (dated by TCRdb to 2020 to 2023). Regarding the complete study: Vaccination began 4-6 weeks after radiotherapy alone, or alongside temozolomide cycles in the chemotherapy-containing groups. Prior to enrollment, standard therapy consisting of radiotherapy alone, temozolomide alone, or radiochemotherapy with temozolomide had been administered to patients, with the combination being received by most patients. Visit V12 was the week-35 safety follow-up and visit V13 was the week-47 end of study. Longitudinal TCRB deep sequencing was done for some 25 treated patients, wherever samples were available for exploratory analyses. Peripheral blood was collected at six visits: V03 (baseline), V05, V07, V10, V12 and V13. The 30 to 40 treated patients were roughly 62% male and roughly 38% female, with a mean age of roughly 40 years.

As concerns this clone: Which antigen it targets is not known. Within one base of it there is no much larger clone, and no base qualities were kept.

Results the study describes overall, beyond this receptor: No apparent relationship was observed between pseudoprogression and alterations in the top peripheral T cell clonotypes detected by TCRB sequencing. Immune responses induced by the vaccine were seen in around 93% of patients across multiple MHC alleles. According to the authors, sample limitations meant that analyses of patient blood samples could not be reproduced. Selection of PBMC samples for TCRB deep sequencing was based on availability.

Libraries were built with the immunoSEQ multiplex PCR assay. Following the manufacturer's protocol, the hsTCRB Kit was used to amplify rearranged TCR beta chain sequences. TCRB libraries were sequenced on an Illumina MiSeq. In the source study's methods: The proprietary platform of the kit vendor was used for demultiplexing, trimming and gene mapping. TCRdb carries this immuneACCESS record with in-frame sequences only. Its versions omit some clonotypes, under half of them owing to an unresolved V gene in the studies checked, with the rest unexplained. The V and J calls and clone size are taken from that table; D and trimming were inferred from the DNA. The sample records about 56,000 clones, over 70% of which are singletons. The biggest ten clones account for around 5% of the sample. What this sample's time point label stands for: week 47, end of study. Each vaccine dose was 300 ug of a 20-mer mutant IDH1 peptide in Montanide, given subcutaneously with topical imiquimod. Eight vaccinations were administered to patients in weeks 1, 3, 5, 7, 11, 15, 19 and 23, corresponding to visits V03 through V10. Donors had newly diagnosed WHO grade 3 or 4 IDH1-mutant astrocytomas with loss of nuclear ATRX. The samples were drawn from NOA16, a multicentre, single-arm, open-label phase I trial in Germany that tested a mutant IDH1 peptide vaccine in humans for the first time. The DNeasy Blood and Tissue Kit was used to extract genomic DNA from EDTA blood for TCRB sequencing.

CDR1 is given as SGHNT and CDR2 as YENEEA, both from the germline V gene. V is cut by 4 bases and J by 0 bases, and the space between the germline ends is 4 bases. The CDR3, from cysteine to phenylalanine, totals 13 residues. Only CDR3 DNA is held: 39 bases, read in frame from base 1. The sequence links TRBV11-3 to TRBJ2-1; no confident D gene assignment can be made. This receptor was obtained from a man aged 50 to 59 with glioma. The sequencing used PBMCs, collected from a glioma patient whose treatment included an IDH1 peptide vaccine. This receptor has the CDR3 CASSSTSYNEQFF. The DNA sequence follows: TGTGCCAGCAGCTCGACCTCCTACAATGAGCAGTTCTTC.